The 26 T cell receptor beta chains below come from one sample, sequenced in a study of cytomegalovirus exposure and HLA in healthy donors. 60 Vbeta and 13 Jbeta primers were used in PCR. TCRdb's table, derived via immunoSEQ multiplex PCR, lists solely in-frame clones and lacks some. The repertoire holds fewer than 150,000 clones, with about 80% as singletons. The sample comprised PBMCs. These receptors came from a man between 18 and 35 years old in good health and CMV-seronegative.

This clone was picked up a small number of times. The chain employs TRBV29-1 and TRBJ2-2, with 12 bases that match TRBD2. The germline gives CDR1 SQVTM, CDR2 ANQGSEA. The CDR3 length is 15 residues. V dropped 5 bases and J dropped 6; count of bases not matched to a gene: 7. CDR3 nucleotides: TGCAGCGTTACGGCTAGCGGGAGGGCCTCCGGGGAGCTGTTTTTT. It translates to CSVTASGRASGELFF.

CDR3 nucleotides: TGTGCCAGCAGACTGACAGCTTCCTACGAGCAGTACTTC. Translation gives CASRLTASYEQYF. This rearrangement joins TRBV6-5 to TRBJ2-5; weak D call: TRBD1 (5 bases). The J call may be mistaken, given a closer DNA end match to TRBJ2-7. The CDR3 is 13 amino acids. Per germline, CDR1 MNHEY and CDR2 SVGAGI.

The gene calls are TRBV2 and TRBJ1-6; a weak D match, TRBD1 (5 bases). The V end was cut by 6 bases, the J end by 7 bases, with 22 bases between. The germline V gene has CDR1 SNHLY and CDR2 FYNNEI. The CDR3 length is 17 residues. The CDR3 DNA sequence: TGTGCCAGCAGGGGGCCAGCGGGGAGACTATCAAATTCACCCCTCCACTTT. This gives the protein CASRGPAGRLSNSPLHF.

This clone was counted once. The chain carries TRBV7-9 and TRBJ2-3; D not certain. The CDR3 contains 13 residues. Between the trimmed V and J ends, which lost 1 base and 13 bases, there was a span of 15 bases. Germline values: CDR1 SEHNR, CDR2 FQNEAQ (reference sequence). CDR3 coding DNA: TGTGCCAGCAGCTTAGTTGGCCTAGAAGAGGAGTATTTT. It yields the protein CASSLVGLEEEYF.

The chain is built from TRBV19 and TRBJ2-5; 11 bases fit TRBD1. With the DNA end fitting TRBJ2-7 better, the J assignment may be wrong. Germline V CDR1 and CDR2: LNHDA, SQIVND (reference sequence). The CDR3 consists of 16 residues. The CDR3 spells CASTPGQGAHSYEQYF. The CDR3 region has the DNA TGTGCCAGTACTCCCGGACAGGGGGCTCATTCCTACGAGCAGTACTTC.

This CDR3 is CASRSRQGRDTQYF. The CDR3 nucleotides are TGTGCCAGCAGGTCGAGACAGGGTAGAGATACGCAGTATTTT. The chain combines TRBV11-2 with TRBJ2-3; 7 positions agree with TRBD1. The ends lost 6 bases at V and 5 bases at J; junction bases unmatched: 8. This CDR3 comprises 14 residues. Germline CDR1 and CDR2: SGHAT and FQNNGV.

The chain couples TRBV7-2 to TRBJ2-3; D remains ambiguous. The length of the CDR3 is 13 residues. CDR1 SGHTA and CDR2 FQGNSA come from the germline V gene. The ends were cut back, 5 bases at V and 2 bases at J, with 8 bases in the middle. CDR3 protein: CASSEEITDTQYF. As DNA, the CDR3 is TGTGCCAGCAGCGAGGAGATCACAGATACGCAGTATTTT.

V gene TRBV29-1 combines with J gene TRBJ2-3; 7 bases fit TRBD2. This CDR3 has 13 amino acids. Trimming cost V 6 bases and J 8 bases; bases outside gene matches: 11. The germline V gene encodes CDR1 SQVTM and CDR2 ANQGSEA. The CDR3 protein is CSVGSGEGGTQYF. Here the CDR3 DNA reads TGCAGCGTGGGGAGCGGGGAGGGAGGTACGCAGTATTTT.

This clone was counted only a few times. The chain carries TRBV5-6 and TRBJ2-7, with D perhaps matching TRBD2 (6 bases). The ends were cut back, 4 bases at V and 0 bases at J, with 17 bases in the middle. The CDR3 consists of 16 residues. Per germline, CDR1 SGHDT and CDR2 YYEEEE. CDR3 DNA sequence: TGTGCCAGCAGCGGCCATTGGGGGGAAAGCTCCTACGAGCAGTACTTC. It yields the protein CASSGHWGESSYEQYF.

The chain carries TRBV18 and TRBJ1-3; 10 bases agree with TRBD1. In germline, CDR1 is KGHSH, CDR2 LQKENI. V gave up 2 bases and J gave up 4 bases; unmatched junction bases: 11. The CDR3 contains 18 residues. This CDR3 is CASSPYGTGASSGNTIYF. The CDR3 DNA is TGTGCCAGCTCACCATATGGGACAGGGGCTTCATCGGGAAACACCATATATTTT.

V and J are TRBV9 and TRBJ2-2; 9 bases map to TRBD1. Germline trimming cut 3 bases from V and 7 bases from J; bases unmatched to any gene: 10. Germline values: CDR1 SGDLS, CDR2 YYNGEE. This CDR3 has 16 residues. The CDR3 DNA reads TGTGCCAGCAGCGGATTCGACAGGGGGGACGACGGGGAGCTGTTTTTT. Translated, it gives CASSGFDRGDDGELFF.

The chain uses TRBV11-2 and TRBJ2-5; D remains unclear. The V gene's germline CDR1 is SGHAT and CDR2 FQNNGV. The CDR3 loop spans 12 amino acids. V lost 0 bases and J lost 4, with 3 bases in between. The CDR3 sequence is CASSLDRETQYF. The CDR3 DNA reads as TGTGCCAGCAGCTTAGATCGAGAGACCCAGTACTTC.

This chain links TRBV2 with TRBJ2-7; 7 bases align to TRBD1. The V and J ends lost 8 bases and 0 bases, in that order; junction bases with no gene match: 7. The germline V gene has CDR1 SNHLY and CDR2 FYNNEI. This CDR3 is built from 14 residues. CDR3 in DNA: TGTGCCAGCGAACAGAGGGGGCTCTCCTACGAGCAGTACTTC. Translated: CASEQRGLSYEQYF.

The V call is TRBV5-1, the J call TRBJ1-4; D remains ambiguous. Germline V gives CDR1 SGHRS, CDR2 YFSETQ. Deletions cut 4 bases from V and 0 bases from J, with 10 bases between. This CDR3 has 15 amino acids. CDR3 in amino acids: CASSRDTATNEKLFF. DNA of the CDR3: TGCGCCAGCAGCCGCGACACTGCAACTAATGAAAAACTGTTTTTT.

The rearrangement links TRBV7-6 to TRBJ2-3, with 7 bases aligning to TRBD2. After removal of 4 bases from V and 1 base from J, the junction contained 5 bases not matched to a gene. This CDR3 region has 15 residues. Per germline, CDR1 SGHVS and CDR2 FNYEAQ. CDR3 sequence: CASSYLAVGTDTQYF. The CDR3 DNA sequence: TGTGCCAGCAGCTACCTAGCGGTTGGCACAGATACGCAGTATTTT. The variable domain in full, completed from reference TRBV7-6 and TRBJ2-3, reads GAGVSQSPRYKVTKRGQDVALRCDPISGHVSLYWYRQALGQGPEFLTYFNYEAQQDKSGLPNDRFSAERPEGSISTLTIQRTEQRDSAMYRCASSYLAVGTDTQYFGPGTRLTVL.

This clone was seen a handful of times. This chain connects TRBV6-1 to TRBJ2-6; the match to TRBD1 covers 10 bases. This CDR3 is built from 16 residues. The trim removed 4 bases at V and 0 bases at J, leaving 0 bases unmatched. Germline CDR1 and CDR2: MNHNS and SASEGT. The CDR3 reads CASSGTGGSGANVLTF. The CDR3 region has the DNA TGTGCCAGCAGTGGGACAGGGGGCTCTGGGGCCAACGTCCTGACTTTC.

This clone showed up just a few times. This chain connects TRBV5-4 to TRBJ2-1, with 9 bases fitting TRBD2. The V and J ends lost 2 bases and 4 bases, in that order; junction bases with no gene match: 7. The CDR3 length is 16 residues. Germline V gene sequence: CDR1 SGHNT, CDR2 YYREEE (reference sequence). The CDR3 sequence is CASSFDPREGYNEQFF. The CDR3 nucleotides read TGTGCCAGCAGCTTTGATCCGCGGGAGGGGTACAATGAGCAGTTCTTC. The variable domain in full, completed from reference TRBV5-4 and TRBJ2-1, reads ETGVTQSPTHLIKTRGQQVTLRCSSQSGHNTVSWYQQALGQGPQFIFQYYREEENGRGNFPPRFSGLQFPNYSSELNVNALELDDSALYLCASSFDPREGYNEQFFGPGTRLTVL.

This sequence joins TRBV27 and TRBJ2-1; the match to TRBD2 covers 9 bases. This CDR3 spans 23 amino acids. CDR1 is MNHEY and CDR2 is SMNVEV in the germline V gene (reference sequence). The V and J ends lost 2 bases and 4 bases, in that order; junction bases with no gene match: 27. As DNA, the CDR3 is TGTGCCAGCAGTTTAGATCCCATCCAGGGATCTCGAGGTGGGCGGGAGGGGTACAATGAGCAGTTCTTC. This encodes CASSLDPIQGSRGGREGYNEQFF.

The chain couples TRBV30 to TRBJ1-2, with a possible D match to TRBD1 (6 bases). V was cut by 2 bases and J by 6 bases, with 16 bases left in between. The CDR3 spans 14 residues. The germline V gene encodes CDR1 GTSNPN and CDR2 SVGIG (reference sequence). The CDR3: CAWSTGTRGNGYTF. As DNA, the CDR3 is TGTGCCTGGAGTACCGGGACAAGAGGGAATGGCTACACCTTC.

This chain joins TRBV19 and TRBJ2-1; D is possibly TRBD2 (7 bases). V was trimmed by 3 bases and J by 7 bases, leaving 13 bases between them. This CDR3 is 14 amino acids long. CDR1 LNHDA and CDR2 SQIVND come from the germline V gene (reference sequence). The CDR3 DNA reads TGTGCCAGTAGTATGGGGGGGCCAATAAATGAGCAGTTCTTC. Protein sequence: CASSMGGPINEQFF. The full variable domain, completed using reference TRBV19 and TRBJ2-1, is DGGITQSPKYLFRKEGQNVTLSCEQNLNHDAMYWYRQDPGQGLRLIYYSQIVNDFQKGDIAEGYSVSREKKESFPLTVTSAQKNPTAFYLCASSMGGPINEQFFGPGTRLTVL.

The gene calls are TRBV14 and TRBJ2-3; D is unclear. This CDR3 spans 16 amino acids. The ends were cut back, 1 base at V and 2 bases at J, with 13 bases in the middle. The germline V gene encodes CDR1 SGHDN and CDR2 FVKESK. CDR3 region: CASSQGRRILTDTQYF. In nucleotides, the CDR3 is TGTGCCAGCAGCCAAGGGAGACGAATTCTCACAGATACGCAGTATTTT.

This chain joins TRBV14 and TRBJ1-3; the D gene is possibly TRBD1 (5 bases). V lost 4 bases and J 2 bases, leaving 9 bases between the germline ends. The CDR3 sequence is 14 residues long. The germline V gene encodes CDR1 SGHDN and CDR2 FVKESK. CDR3 residues: CASSPGTTGNTIYF. Here the CDR3 DNA reads TGTGCCAGCAGCCCCGGGACTACTGGAAACACCATATATTTT.

The chain's CDR3 is CASSTGQGNDYGYTF. CDR3 coding DNA: TGTGCCAGCAGCACGGGACAGGGTAACGACTATGGCTACACCTTC. V and J are TRBV5-4 and TRBJ1-2; 9 positions agree with TRBD1. The CDR3 extends over 15 amino acids. Germline-derived CDR1 and CDR2 are SGHNT and YYREEE (reference sequence). With V trimmed by 4 bases and J by 3 bases, 7 bases remained unmatched.

The rearrangement links TRBV10-1 to TRBJ2-4; D call uncertain. The germline V and J ends were trimmed by 3 bases and 2 bases, with 5 bases remaining between them. Germline V gives CDR1 WNHNN, CDR2 SYGVQD (reference sequence). The CDR3 consists of 13 residues. The CDR3 protein is CASSDHTKNIQYF. CDR3 nucleotide sequence: TGCGCCAGCAGTGACCACACCAAAAACATTCAGTACTTC.

J is TRBJ1-5 and V is TRBV7-8; TRBD1 matches at 7 bases. V was clipped by 3 bases and J by 4 bases; unmatched bases: 3. Germline CDR1 SGHVS, CDR2 FQNEAQ. The CDR3 extends over 14 amino acids. The CDR3 region is CASSLSQGNQPQHF. In DNA form, the CDR3 reads TGTGCCAGCAGCTTGTCACAGGGGAATCAGCCCCAGCATTTT.

The chain links TRBV7-3 to TRBJ2-1, with 12 bases aligning to TRBD2. Unmatched junction bases numbered 14, after V lost 2 bases and J lost 0 bases. The CDR3 spans 21 residues. CDR1 and CDR2 from the germline V gene are SGHTA and FQGTGA. DNA for the CDR3: TGTGCCAGCAGCTTACCGGCTAGCGGGAGGGCCGAGTCGAGCTCCTACAATGAGCAGTTCTTC. Translated: CASSLPASGRAESSSYNEQFF. Full variable domain (rest looked up from reference TRBV7-3 and TRBJ2-1): GAGVSQTPSNKVTEKGKYVELRCDPISGHTALYWYRQSLGQGPEFLIYFQGTGAADDSGLPNDRFFAVRPEGSVSTLKIQRTERGDSAVYLCASSLPASGRAESSSYNEQFFGPGTRLTVL.